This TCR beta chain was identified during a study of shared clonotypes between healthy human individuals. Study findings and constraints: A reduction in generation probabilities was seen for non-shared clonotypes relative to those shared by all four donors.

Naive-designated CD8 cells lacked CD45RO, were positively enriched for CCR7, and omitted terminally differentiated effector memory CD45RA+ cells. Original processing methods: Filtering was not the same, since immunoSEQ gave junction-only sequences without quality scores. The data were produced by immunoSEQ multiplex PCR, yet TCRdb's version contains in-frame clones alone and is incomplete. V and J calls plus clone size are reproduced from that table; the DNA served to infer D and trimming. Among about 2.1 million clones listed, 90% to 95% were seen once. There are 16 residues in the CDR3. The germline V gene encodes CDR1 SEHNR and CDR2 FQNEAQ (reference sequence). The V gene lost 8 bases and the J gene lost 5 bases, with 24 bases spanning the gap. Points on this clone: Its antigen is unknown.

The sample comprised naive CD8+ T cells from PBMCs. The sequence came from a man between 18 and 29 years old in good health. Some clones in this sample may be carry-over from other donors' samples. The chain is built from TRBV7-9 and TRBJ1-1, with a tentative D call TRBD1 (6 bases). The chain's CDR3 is CASRVLAQGRVTEAFF. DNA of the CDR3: TGTGCCAGCCGCGTCCTCGCACAGGGTAGGGTGACTGAAGCTTTCTTT.